This TCR beta chain derives from a study of cytomegalovirus exposure and HLA in healthy donors. As for the study in general: Approximately 190 million T cells yielded over 90 million unique TCR beta sequences in earlier analysis. The Caucasian-associated ancestry cluster held 65% to 90% of around 380 genotyped donors.

A multiplex PCR was run with 60 Vbeta primers and 13 Jbeta primers. The method was immunoSEQ multiplex PCR; TCRdb's version includes in-frame clones alone and lacks a portion of them. Among approximately 160,000 clones listed, around 80% were seen once. The specimen was PBMCs. This clonotype was obtained from a woman between 50 and 59 years old in good health and CMV-seropositive.

Here the CDR3 reads CASSDSAPGNQPQHF. The CDR3 DNA reads TGTGCCAGCTCAGACAGCGCCCCTGGCAATCAGCCCCAGCATTTT. The chain has TRBV18 and TRBJ1-5; possible D gene TRBD1, 5 bases. V was trimmed by 5 bases and J by 2 bases, leaving 13 bases between them. The CDR3 is 15 amino acids. CDR1 KGHSH and CDR2 LQKENI come from the germline V gene.